The rows below give T cell receptor beta chains drawn from one sample of a study of shared clonotypes between healthy human individuals. Using immunoSEQ multiplex PCR, the repertoire was profiled, and TCRdb retains in-frame clones only, with some absent. In the table there are around 600,000 clones, around 95% of which are singletons. Sequenced material: naive CD8+ T cells sorted from blood. These receptors originate from a woman younger than 45 in good health. Both conserved end residues are part of each CDR3. A D gene is named only where the DNA matches it firmly. Size is stated for part of the rows, as once, few or many counts, or as a class when the clone is expanded.

CASSYSYSPYEQYF,TGTGCCAGCAGTTACTCGTACAGCCCCTACGAGCAGTACTTC,TRBJ2-7,TRBV6-6,NA,once
CASSLIDRGFF,TGTGCCAGCAGCCTAATTGACAGGGGGTTCTTC,TRBJ2-1,TRBV13,TRBD1,NA
CASSLGTYEQYF,TGTGCCAGCAGCTTAGGCACCTACGAGCAGTACTTC,TRBJ2-7,TRBV11-2,NA,NA
CASSPRLAGDDEQFF,TGTGCCAGCAGCCCCCGACTAGCGGGAGATGATGAGCAGTTCTTC,TRBJ2-1,TRBV9,TRBD2,NA
CASSLYVQPQHF,TGTGCCAGCAGCTTGTATGTTCAGCCCCAGCATTTT,TRBJ1-5,TRBV5-8,NA,NA
CASSQDRTLPLFYEQYF,TGTGCCAGCAGCCAAGATCGAACACTACCTCTTTTCTACGAGCAGTACTTC,TRBJ2-7,TRBV14,NA,NA
CASSRQGLAGMITGELFF,TGTGCCAGCAGTAGACAGGGACTAGCGGGAATGATCACCGGGGAGCTGTTTTTT,TRBJ2-2,TRBV28,TRBD2,NA
CASSSRSGAAGELFF,TGTGCCAGCAGCTCAAGGTCAGGGGCCGCCGGGGAGCTGTTTTTT,TRBJ2-2,TRBV11-3,NA,NA
CASRPGQGLRYGYTF,TGTGCCAGTAGGCCGGGACAGGGGCTACGCTATGGCTACACCTTC,TRBJ1-2,TRBV19,TRBD1,NA
CASSRADGNYNEQFF,TGTGCCAGCAGCAGGGCGGACGGGAACTACAATGAGCAGTTCTTC,TRBJ2-1,TRBV5-6,NA,NA
CASAPDGRDTQYF,TGTGCCAGTGCCCCGGACGGCAGAGATACGCAGTATTTT,TRBJ2-3,TRBV2,NA,NA
CATSRNRDFQNEQYF,TGTGCCACCAGCAGGAACCGGGACTTCCAAAACGAGCAGTACTTC,TRBJ2-7,TRBV15,NA,NA
CSVNWNGRTEAFF,TGCAGCGTTAACTGGAATGGGCGCACTGAAGCTTTCTTT,TRBJ1-1,TRBV29-1,NA,NA
CASSALLGSSYEQYF,TGTGCCAGCAGTGCGCTACTAGGGAGCTCCTACGAGCAGTACTTC,TRBJ2-7,TRBV28,NA,NA
CASSTTTGLLFEQYF,TGTGCCAGCAGCACGACCACCGGGCTGCTTTTTGAGCAGTACTTC,TRBJ2-7,TRBV5-6,NA,NA
CASSPGQRNNQPQHF,TGCGCCAGCAGCCCGGGACAGAGAAACAATCAGCCCCAGCATTTT,TRBJ1-5,TRBV5-1,TRBD1,NA
CASSPTRSGELFF,TGCGCCAGCAGCCCCACAAGAAGCGGGGAGCTGTTTTTT,TRBJ2-2,TRBV4-1,NA,NA
CASSLGQGSSEQYF,TGTGCCAGCAGCTTAGGACAGGGATCGTCGGAGCAGTACTTC,TRBJ2-7,TRBV5-4,TRBD1,NA
CASSFTGGRETQYF,TGTGCCAGCAGCTTCACAGGGGGGAGAGAGACCCAGTACTTC,TRBJ2-5,TRBV7-8,TRBD1,NA
CASSQLTGVPGELFF,TGCGCCAGCAGCCAACTGACGGGAGTCCCCGGGGAGCTGTTTTTT,TRBJ2-2,TRBV4-1,NA,NA
CASSQEPHSYNEQFF,TGCGCCAGCAGCCAAGAACCACACTCCTACAATGAGCAGTTCTTC,TRBJ2-1,TRBV4-1,NA,NA
CASSSGLAGGNEQFF,TGTGCCAGCAGCAGCGGACTAGCGGGAGGGAATGAGCAGTTCTTC,TRBJ2-1,TRBV5-4,TRBD2,NA
CASSAIRDREEKLFF,TGTGCCAGCAGCGCCATCCGGGACAGGGAAGAAAAACTGTTTTTT,TRBJ1-4,TRBV7-9,TRBD1,few
CASSGSFRNMNTEAFF,TGTGCCAGCAGCGGCTCCTTCCGGAATATGAACACTGAAGCTTTCTTT,TRBJ1-1,TRBV9,NA,NA
CASSLGRSAYSGNTIYF,TGTGCCAGCAGCTTGGGGCGTTCCGCCTACTCTGGAAACACCATATATTTT,TRBJ1-3,TRBV11-2,NA,NA
CASSPATGSYEQYF,TGTGCCAGCAGTCCAGCGACAGGTTCCTACGAGCAGTACTTC,TRBJ2-7,TRBV2,NA,NA
CASSLGGDSYEQYF,TGTGCCAGCAGTTTAGGTGGGGACTCCTACGAGCAGTACTTC,TRBJ2-7,TRBV28,NA,NA
CASSTTPTGSNTEAFF,TGTGCCAGCAGCACAACCCCTACAGGGAGTAACACTGAAGCTTTCTTT,TRBJ1-1,TRBV5-6,NA,NA
CASSQPGHGTDGYTF,TGTGCCAGCAGTCAACCGGGACACGGGACGGACGGCTACACCTTC,TRBJ1-2,TRBV27,NA,NA
CATSRDSLQETQYF,TGTGCCACCAGCAGAGATAGCCTCCAAGAGACCCAGTACTTC,TRBJ2-5,TRBV15,NA,NA
CASRAEGAGSYNEQFF,TGTGCCAGTAGGGCCGAGGGGGCCGGCTCCTACAATGAGCAGTTCTTC,TRBJ2-1,TRBV19,TRBD1,NA
CASSIDRGMNTEAFF,TGTGCCAGTAGTATAGACAGGGGAATGAACACTGAAGCTTTCTTT,TRBJ1-1,TRBV19,NA,NA
CASSFQGQNEKLFF,TGCGCCAGCAGCTTCCAGGGCCAGAATGAAAAACTGTTTTTT,TRBJ1-4,TRBV5-1,NA,NA
CASEMGPHTDTQYF,TGTGCTAGTGAGATGGGCCCACACACAGATACGCAGTATTTT,TRBJ2-3,TRBV12-5,NA,once
CASSVFGVNQPQHF,TGTGCCAGCAGTGTGTTCGGGGTCAATCAGCCCCAGCATTTT,TRBJ1-5,TRBV2,NA,NA
CASSLNSVNTEAFF,TGTGCCAGCAGCTTAAATTCGGTGAACACTGAAGCTTTCTTT,TRBJ1-1,TRBV13,NA,NA
CASSQDHGLARAGTQYF,TGCGCCAGCAGCCAAGATCACGGACTAGCGCGAGCCGGTACGCAGTATTTT,TRBJ2-3,TRBV4-1,TRBD2,NA
CATSLSRGYEQYF,TGTGCCACCAGCCTCAGTAGGGGCTACGAGCAGTACTTC,TRBJ2-7,TRBV15,NA,NA
CASSWERETYNEQFF,TGTGCCAGCAGCTGGGAGCGGGAGACCTACAATGAGCAGTTCTTC,TRBJ2-1,TRBV5-4,TRBD2,NA
CASRRQAPSHEQYF,TGTGCCAGCAGAAGACAGGCCCCTTCCCACGAGCAGTACTTC,TRBJ2-7,TRBV28,NA,NA
CASSFSPPNTQYF,TGTGCCAGCAGTTTCAGCCCTCCAAATACGCAGTATTTT,TRBJ2-3,TRBV28,NA,NA
CASSFGFIMNTEAFF,TGTGCCAGCAGCTTTGGGTTCATCATGAACACTGAAGCTTTCTTT,TRBJ1-1,TRBV7-2,NA,NA
CASSSGTSGSGELFF,TGTGCCAGCAGCTCCGGGACTAGCGGGTCCGGGGAGCTGTTTTTT,TRBJ2-2,TRBV27,TRBD2,NA
CASQRGGTTDTQYF,TGTGCCAGTCAACGAGGGGGCACGACAGATACGCAGTATTTT,TRBJ2-3,TRBV27,TRBD1,NA
CASTKAGNSYEQYF,TGTGCCAGCACTAAAGCGGGGAACTCCTACGAGCAGTACTTC,TRBJ2-7,TRBV28,TRBD2,NA
CASSSGGTGAYEQYF,TGTGCCAGCAGCTCCGGGGGGACAGGGGCCTACGAGCAGTACTTC,TRBJ2-7,TRBV13,TRBD1,NA
CASSIGLAGVGRNEQFF,TGTGCCAGCAGTATCGGACTAGCGGGAGTAGGGAGGAATGAGCAGTTCTTC,TRBJ2-1,TRBV2,TRBD2,NA
CASRDLGTDTQYF,TGCGCCAGCCGGGACTTGGGCACAGATACGCAGTATTTT,TRBJ2-3,TRBV5-1,NA,NA
CASSPLGRGGTEAFF,TGTGCCAGCAGTCCACTGGGACGGGGAGGCACTGAAGCTTTCTTT,TRBJ1-1,TRBV28,NA,NA
CASRTTTAGRNTEAFF,TGTGCCAGCAGGACTACGACAGCAGGAAGGAACACTGAAGCTTTCTTT,TRBJ1-1,TRBV28,NA,NA
CASSAAWNTEAFF,TGTGCCAGCAGTGCGGCTTGGAACACTGAAGCTTTCTTT,TRBJ1-1,TRBV25-1,NA,once
CASRRLAAQETQYF,TGTGCCAGCAGAAGACTAGCGGCCCAAGAGACCCAGTACTTC,TRBJ2-5,TRBV2,TRBD2,NA